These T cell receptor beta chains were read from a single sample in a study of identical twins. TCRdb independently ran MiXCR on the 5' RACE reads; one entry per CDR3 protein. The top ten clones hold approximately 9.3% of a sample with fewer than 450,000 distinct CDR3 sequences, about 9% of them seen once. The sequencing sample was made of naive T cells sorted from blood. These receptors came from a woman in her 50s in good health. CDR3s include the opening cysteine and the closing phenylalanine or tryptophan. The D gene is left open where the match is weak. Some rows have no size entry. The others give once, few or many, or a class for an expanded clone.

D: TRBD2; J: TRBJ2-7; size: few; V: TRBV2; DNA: TGTGCCAGCACCGCGGGGGGGGGATTGCAGTACTTC; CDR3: CASTAGGGLQYF
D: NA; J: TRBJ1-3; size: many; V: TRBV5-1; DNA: TGCGCCAGCAGCTCGGGGACTGGAAACACCATATATTTT; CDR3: CASSSGTGNTIYF
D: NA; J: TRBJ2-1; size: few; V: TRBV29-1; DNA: TGCAGCGGGGGGAATGAGCAGTTCTTC; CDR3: CSGGNEQFF
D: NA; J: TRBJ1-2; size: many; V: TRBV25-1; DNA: TGTGCCAGCAGTGAAGGGCATGGCTACACCTTC; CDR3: CASSEGHGYTF
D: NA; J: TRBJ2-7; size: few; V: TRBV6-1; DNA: TGTGCCAGCACCCCTAACCTCTACGAGCAGTACTTC; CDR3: CASTPNLYEQYF
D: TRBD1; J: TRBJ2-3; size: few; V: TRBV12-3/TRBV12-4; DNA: TGTGCCAGCAGACAGACAGGGGGCACAGATACGCAGTATTTT; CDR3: CASRQTGGTDTQYF
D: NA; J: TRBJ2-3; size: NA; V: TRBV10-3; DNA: TGTGCCATCAGTGAGGCTACAGATACGCAGTATTTT; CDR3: CAISEATDTQYF
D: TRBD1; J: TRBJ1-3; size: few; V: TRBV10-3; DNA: TGTGCCATCAGTCCTCCTCCGGGACAGAGCTCTGGAAACACCATATATTTT; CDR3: CAISPPPGQSSGNTIYF
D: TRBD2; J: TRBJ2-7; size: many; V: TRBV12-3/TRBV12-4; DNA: TGTGCCAGCAGTCCCACAAATACTCTAGCGGGCTTTACCTACGAGCAGTACTTC; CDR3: CASSPTNTLAGFTYEQYF
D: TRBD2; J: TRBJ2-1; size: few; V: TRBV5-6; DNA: TGTGCCAGCAGCCGGTCCCTTGAGGGCGGGGGCTACAATGAGCAGTTCTTC; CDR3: CASSRSLEGGGYNEQFF
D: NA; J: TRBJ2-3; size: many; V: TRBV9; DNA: TGTGCCAGCAGCCCCGCCGGGGGGCCAGATACGCAGTATTTT; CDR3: CASSPAGGPDTQYF
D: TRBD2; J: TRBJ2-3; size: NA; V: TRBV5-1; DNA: TGCGCCAGCAGCTTGGGACTAGCGGGAGGGTGGGCCACAGATACGCAGTATTTT; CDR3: CASSLGLAGGWATDTQYF
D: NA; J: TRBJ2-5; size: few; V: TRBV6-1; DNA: TGTGCCAGCAGCGAACAGGAGCCCCTTCAAGAGACCCAGTACTTC; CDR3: CASSEQEPLQETQYF
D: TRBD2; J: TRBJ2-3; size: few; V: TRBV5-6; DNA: TGTGCCAGCAGCTTAGGGGGACTAGCGGGAGGAGATACGCAGTATTTT; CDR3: CASSLGGLAGGDTQYF
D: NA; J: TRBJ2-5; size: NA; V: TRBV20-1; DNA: TGCAGTGCTAGAGACTGGGTCAGGGTCCAAGAGACCCAGTACTTC; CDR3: CSARDWVRVQETQYF
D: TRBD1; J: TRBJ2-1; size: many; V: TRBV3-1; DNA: TGTGCCAGCAGCCGGGACAGGGGCTACAATGAGCAGTTCTTC; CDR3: CASSRDRGYNEQFF
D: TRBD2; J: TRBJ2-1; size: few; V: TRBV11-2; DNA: TGTGCCATCACCCGAGGCGGGAGCATTAATGAGCAGTTCTTC; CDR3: CAITRGGSINEQFF
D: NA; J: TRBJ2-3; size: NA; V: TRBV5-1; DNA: TGCGCCAGCAGCCTCAGACCCAGATTCAACACAGATACGCAGTATTTT; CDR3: CASSLRPRFNTDTQYF
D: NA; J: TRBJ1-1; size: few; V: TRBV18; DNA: TGTGCCAGCTCGTACACCGTGATGAACACTGAAGCTTTCTTT; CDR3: CASSYTVMNTEAFF
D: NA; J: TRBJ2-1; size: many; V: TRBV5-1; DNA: TGCGCCAGCAGCTTGAATTCCGCGGGATATGAGCAGTTCTTC; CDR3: CASSLNSAGYEQFF
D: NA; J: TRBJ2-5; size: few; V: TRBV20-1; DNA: TGCAGTGCTAGAGTCGATGCGAGGGGAGAGACCCAGTACTTC; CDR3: CSARVDARGETQYF
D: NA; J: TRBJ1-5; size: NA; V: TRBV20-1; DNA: TGCAGTGCTAGACAGTACAATCAGCCCCAGCATTTT; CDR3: CSARQYNQPQHF
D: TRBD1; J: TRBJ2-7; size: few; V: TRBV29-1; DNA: TGCAGCGTTCGAGGGGGCTTATACGAGCAGTACTTC; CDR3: CSVRGGLYEQYF
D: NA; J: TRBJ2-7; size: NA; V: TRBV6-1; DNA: TGTGCCAGCAGTGAAGACCCCTGGGGCGAGCAGTACTTC; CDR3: CASSEDPWGEQYF
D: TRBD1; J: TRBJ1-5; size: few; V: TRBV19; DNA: TGTGCCAGTAGTATCCGGGACAGGGATCAGCCCCAGCATTTT; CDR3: CASSIRDRDQPQHF
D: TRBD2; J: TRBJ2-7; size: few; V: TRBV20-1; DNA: TGCAGTGCTAGAGCCCGGGCGGCTAGCGGGAGTTACGAGCAGTACTTC; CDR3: CSARARAASGSYEQYF
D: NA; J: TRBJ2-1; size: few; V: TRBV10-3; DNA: TGTGCCACCCGACCGGACCCGGGGAATGAGCAGTTCTTC; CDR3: CATRPDPGNEQFF
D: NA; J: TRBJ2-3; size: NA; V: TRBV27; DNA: TGTGCCAGCAGTAGATACTCTAGCACAGATACGCAGTATTTT; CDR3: CASSRYSSTDTQYF
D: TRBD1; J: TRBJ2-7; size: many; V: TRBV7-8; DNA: TGTGCCAGCAGCCCCTGGGACAGGGGACACGAGCAGTACTTC; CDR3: CASSPWDRGHEQYF
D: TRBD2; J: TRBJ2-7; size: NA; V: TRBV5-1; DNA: TGCGCCAGCAGCTTGGGACTAGCGGCCACCTACGAGCAGTACTTC; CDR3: CASSLGLAATYEQYF
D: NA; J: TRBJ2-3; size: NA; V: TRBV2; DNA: TGTGCCAGCAGTGAAAGTGAAGGGTATACGCAGTATTTT; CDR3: CASSESEGYTQYF
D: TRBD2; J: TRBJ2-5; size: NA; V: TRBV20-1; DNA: TGCAGTGCCGAGAGAGTCCGGGGTAGCGGGGTTGAAGAGACCCAGTACTTC; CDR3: CSAERVRGSGVEETQYF
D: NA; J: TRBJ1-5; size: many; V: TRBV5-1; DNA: TGCGCCAGCAGCCCTACCCCGGGTGATCAGCCCCAGCATTTT; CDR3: CASSPTPGDQPQHF
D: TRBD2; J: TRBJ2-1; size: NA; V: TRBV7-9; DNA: TGTGCCAGCAGCTTAGTGGTCGCTAGCGGTTCGAGGAAGCAGTTCTTC; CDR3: CASSLVVASGSRKQFF
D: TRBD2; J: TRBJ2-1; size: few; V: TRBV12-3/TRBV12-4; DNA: TGTGCCAGCAGTTTAGTCGGGAGGAGAAGCTCCTACAATGAGCAGTTCTTC; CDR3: CASSLVGRRSSYNEQFF
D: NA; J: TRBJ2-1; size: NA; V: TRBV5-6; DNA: TGTGCCAGCAGCGGATGGTGGGAAACCCAGCAGTTCTTC; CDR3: CASSGWWETQQFF
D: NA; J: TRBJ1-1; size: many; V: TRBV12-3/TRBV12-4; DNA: TGTGCCAGCAGCCAGACTTTACAGGGCCCGAGGGCTTTCTTT; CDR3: CASSQTLQGPRAFF
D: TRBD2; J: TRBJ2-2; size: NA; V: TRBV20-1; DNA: TGCAGTGCTACTAGCGGGGATACCGGGGAGCTGTTTTTT; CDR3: CSATSGDTGELFF
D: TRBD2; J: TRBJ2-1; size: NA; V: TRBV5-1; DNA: TGCGCCAGCAGCCCAGCCGGACTAGCGGGAAGGGGTGAGCAGTTCTTC; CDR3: CASSPAGLAGRGEQFF
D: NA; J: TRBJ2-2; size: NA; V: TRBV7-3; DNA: TGTGCCAGCAGCTTAGTAGGGGGATACGCGAACACCGGGGAGCTGTTTTTT; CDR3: CASSLVGGYANTGELFF
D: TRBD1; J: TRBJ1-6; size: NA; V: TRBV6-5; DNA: TGTGCCAGCAGTTCACCGGGACAGATTCTTTCACCCCTCCACTTT; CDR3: CASSSPGQILSPLHF
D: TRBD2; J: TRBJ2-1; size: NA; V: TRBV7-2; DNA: TGTGCCAGCAGCTTTGCGGGAGGGAGGGACAATGAGCAGTTCTTC; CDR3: CASSFAGGRDNEQFF
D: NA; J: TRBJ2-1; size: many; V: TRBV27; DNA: TGTGCCAGCAGTTTATTTTCCTACAATGAGCAGTTCTTC; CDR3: CASSLFSYNEQFF
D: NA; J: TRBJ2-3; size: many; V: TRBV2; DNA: TGTGCCAGCAGTGAACTAGCGACTAGCACAGATACGCAGTATTTT; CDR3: CASSELATSTDTQYF
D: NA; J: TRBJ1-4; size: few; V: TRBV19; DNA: TGTGCCAGTAGGACCGTACCGGGGTCACTGGGGAAACTGTTTTTT; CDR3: CASRTVPGSLGKLFF
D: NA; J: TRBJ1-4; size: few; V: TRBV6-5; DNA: TGTGCCAGCACTTCCCTGGACGGAAAACTGTTTTTT; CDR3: CASTSLDGKLFF
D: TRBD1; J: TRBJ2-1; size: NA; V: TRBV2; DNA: TGTGCCAGCAGTGATCAGGGGGACGGACAGTTCTTC; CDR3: CASSDQGDGQFF
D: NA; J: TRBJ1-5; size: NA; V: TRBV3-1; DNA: TGTGCCAGCAGCTTCGAGGGGGGGCGGGAGCCCCAGCATTTT; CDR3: CASSFEGGREPQHF
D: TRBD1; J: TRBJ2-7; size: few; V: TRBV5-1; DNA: TGCGCCAGCAGCAACCCTGGACAGGGACCTTCCTACGAGCAGTACTTC; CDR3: CASSNPGQGPSYEQYF
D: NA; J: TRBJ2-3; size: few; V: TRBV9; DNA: TGTGCCAGCAGCGTCGGCGGAGCTAGCACAGATACGCAGTATTTT; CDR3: CASSVGGASTDTQYF
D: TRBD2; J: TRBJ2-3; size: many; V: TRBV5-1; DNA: TGCGCCAGCAGCCTCAGGACTAGCGGGAATCAGAATACGCAGTATTTT; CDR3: CASSLRTSGNQNTQYF
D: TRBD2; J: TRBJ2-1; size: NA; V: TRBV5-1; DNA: TGCGCCAGCCGCCTTGTGCCTAGCGGGCCCGAGCAGTTCTTC; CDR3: CASRLVPSGPEQFF